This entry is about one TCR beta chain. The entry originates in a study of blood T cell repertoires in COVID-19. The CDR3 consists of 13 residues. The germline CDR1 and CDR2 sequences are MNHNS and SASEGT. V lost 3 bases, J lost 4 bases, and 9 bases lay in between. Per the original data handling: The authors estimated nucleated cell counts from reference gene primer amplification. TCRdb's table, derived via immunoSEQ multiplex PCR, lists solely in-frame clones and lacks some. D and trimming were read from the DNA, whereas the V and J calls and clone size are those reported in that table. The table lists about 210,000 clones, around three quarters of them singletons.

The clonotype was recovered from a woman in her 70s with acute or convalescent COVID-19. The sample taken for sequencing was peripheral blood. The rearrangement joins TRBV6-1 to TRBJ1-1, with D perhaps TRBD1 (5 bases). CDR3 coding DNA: TGTGCCAGCAGTGATGGGGGGGGCACTGAAGCTTTCTTT. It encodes CASSDGGGTEAFF.